The clone carrying this T cell receptor beta chain appeared a few times. The data originate from a study of T-cell memory formation after mild COVID-19. TCRdb passed the 5' RACE reads through MiXCR, listing each CDR3 protein once. The repertoire holds 100,000 to 140,000 distinct CDR3 sequences, with approximately 14% as singletons. Germline-derived CDR1 and CDR2 are SGHAT and FQNNGV. The CDR3 spans 12 residues. V lost 7 bases and J lost 5, with 12 bases in between. The sequence was collected from a man younger than 35 who had mild COVID-19 (a few samples of this study predate the infection). Cell type and time point are not known. The rearrangement joins TRBV11-2 to TRBJ2-7; maybe TRBD2 (6 bases). Sample: PBMCs or a T cell subset sorted from them (not recorded which). CDR3 nucleotides: TGTGCCAGCACGGAGGGGTCGAACGAGCAGTACTTC. Protein: CASTEGSNEQYF.